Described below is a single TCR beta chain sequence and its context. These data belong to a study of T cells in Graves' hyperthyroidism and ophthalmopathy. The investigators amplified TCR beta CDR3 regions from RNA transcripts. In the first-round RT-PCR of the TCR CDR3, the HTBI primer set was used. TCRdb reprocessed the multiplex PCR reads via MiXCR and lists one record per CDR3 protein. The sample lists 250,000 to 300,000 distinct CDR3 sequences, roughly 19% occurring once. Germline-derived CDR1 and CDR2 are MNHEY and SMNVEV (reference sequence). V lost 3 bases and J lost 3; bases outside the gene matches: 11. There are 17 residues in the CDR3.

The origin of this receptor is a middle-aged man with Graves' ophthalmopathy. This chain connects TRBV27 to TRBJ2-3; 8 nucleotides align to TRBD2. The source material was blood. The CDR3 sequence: CASSFAVSGTGTDTQYF. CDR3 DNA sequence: TGTGCCAGCAGTTTTGCGGTTAGCGGGACGGGTACAGATACGCAGTATTTT.